Listed below are T cell receptor beta chains from one sample, sequenced in a study of memory CD4+ T cells and cytomegalovirus serostatus. The assay was immunoSEQ multiplex PCR, and TCRdb's table has in-frame clones only and misses some. The data show approximately 41,000 clones, around 80% seen once. The sequenced sample consisted of memory CD4+ T cells from blood. The receptors derive from an adult in good health and CMV-seronegative. Each CDR3 is given with its conserved first and last residue. The D gene is left open where the match is weak. A clone size is listed for some rows: how often the clone was seen (once, few, many), or a class if it is expanded.

clone size	V gene	J gene	D gene	CDR3 DNA	CDR3 protein
-	TRBV4-3	TRBJ2-3	TRBD2	TGCGCCAGCAGCCAAGATTTCGCGGGAGGCGCAGATACGCAGTATTTT	CASSQDFAGGADTQYF
medium-sized	TRBV19	TRBJ2-7	TRBD1	TGTGCCAGTAGACCCTATTGGGGACAGGAGGGCGAGCAGTACTTC	CASRPYWGQEGEQYF
-	TRBV5-4	TRBJ1-1	-	TGTGCCAGCAGCCCGAAGGGGGGGCGGGGGAACACTGAAGCTTTCTTT	CASSPKGGRGNTEAFF
-	TRBV28	TRBJ1-5	-	TGTGCCAGCAGTCCAACCGGGGCACGCACCCTCCAACAGCCCCAGCATTTT	CASSPTGARTLQQPQHF
-	TRBV11-1	TRBJ1-1	-	TGTGCCAGCAGCTTAGCCCGACCATCCCGGATTACAGTGAACACTGAAGCTTTCTTT	CASSLARPSRITVNTEAFF
few	TRBV7-2	TRBJ2-3	TRBD2	TGTGCCAGCACCCGTAGCGGGGCTAGCACAGATACGCAGTATTTT	CASTRSGASTDTQYF
-	TRBV29-1	TRBJ2-5	-	TGCAGCGTTGAGAGCTCTCGAGCTCAAGAGACCCAGTACTTC	CSVESSRAQETQYF
-	TRBV30	TRBJ2-1	TRBD1	TGTGCCTGGAGTGTACGAGGGACAGGACTCTCCTACAATGAGCAGTTCTTC	CAWSVRGTGLSYNEQFF
-	TRBV7-8	TRBJ2-5	-	TGTGCCAGCAGCTCACGACACCTTAGGGCGGGAGAGACCCAGTACTTC	CASSSRHLRAGETQYF
-	TRBV2	TRBJ2-7	-	TGTGCCAGCCATAGGGGTTCCTACGAGCAGTACTTC	CASHRGSYEQYF
-	TRBV5-4	TRBJ2-2	TRBD1	TGTGCCAGCAGCTCCCGGGACAGGGGGCCCGGGGAGCTGTTTTTT	CASSSRDRGPGELFF
-	TRBV7-2	TRBJ2-7	-	TGTGCCAGCAGCTTATCTACAGGGAACTACGAGCAGTACTTC	CASSLSTGNYEQYF
-	TRBV5-1	TRBJ2-7	TRBD2	TGCGCCAGCAGTCGTGGGGAGCTAGCGGGAGGAGGCGAGCAGTACTTC	CASSRGELAGGGEQYF
-	TRBV30	TRBJ2-2	TRBD1	TGTGCGAGGGCGGACAGGGGGGGGACCGGGGAGCTGTTTTTT	CARADRGGTGELFF
-	TRBV7-2	TRBJ2-2	-	TGTGCCAGCAGCTTAGGATACACCGGGGAGCTGTTTTTT	CASSLGYTGELFF
-	TRBV6-1	TRBJ2-3	-	TGTGCCAGCAGTAGACAGGCCCCAGATACGCAGTATTTT	CASSRQAPDTQYF
-	TRBV28	TRBJ1-1	TRBD1	TGTGCCAGCACCCTCGACAGGGGGCCGGGGAACACTGAAGCTTTCTTT	CASTLDRGPGNTEAFF
-	TRBV19	TRBJ1-2	-	TGTGCCAGTAAAATCCCAGGGAGAGACTATGGCTACACCTTC	CASKIPGRDYGYTF